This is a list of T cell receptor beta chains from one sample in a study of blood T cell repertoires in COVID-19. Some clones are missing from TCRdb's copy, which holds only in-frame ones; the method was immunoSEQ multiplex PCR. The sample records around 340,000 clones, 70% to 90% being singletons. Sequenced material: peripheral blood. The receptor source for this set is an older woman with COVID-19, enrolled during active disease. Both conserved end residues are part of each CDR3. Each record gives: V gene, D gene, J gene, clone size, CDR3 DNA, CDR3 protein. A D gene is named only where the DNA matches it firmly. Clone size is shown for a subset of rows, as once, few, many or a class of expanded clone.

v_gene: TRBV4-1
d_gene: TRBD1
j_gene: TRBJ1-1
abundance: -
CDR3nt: TGCGCCAGCAGCCAAGACGCATTCCTACCTCAGGGGGCGCGGAGCACTGAAGCTTTCTTT
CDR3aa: CASSQDAFLPQGARSTEAFF

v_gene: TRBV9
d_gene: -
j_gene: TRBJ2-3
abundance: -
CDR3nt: TGTGCCAGCAGCGCCAGACCGGGAGATACGCAGTATTTT
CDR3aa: CASSARPGDTQYF

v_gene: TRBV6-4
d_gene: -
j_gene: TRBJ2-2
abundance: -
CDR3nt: TGTGCCAGCAGTGACTCCCTAGGAGGGGAGCTGTTTTTT
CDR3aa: CASSDSLGGELFF

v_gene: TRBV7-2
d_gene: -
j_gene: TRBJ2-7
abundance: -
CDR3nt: TGTGCCACCCTTCGGGCGGGGTTCTACGAGCAGTACTTC
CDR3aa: CATLRAGFYEQYF

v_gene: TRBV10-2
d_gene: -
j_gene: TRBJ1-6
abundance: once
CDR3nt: TGCGCCAGCAGTGAACAGGGACGGTCACCCCTCCACTTT
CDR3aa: CASSEQGRSPLHF

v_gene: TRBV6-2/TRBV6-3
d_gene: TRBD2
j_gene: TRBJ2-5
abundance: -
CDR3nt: TGTGCCAGCAGTTACGGCGGGGGACTAGCGAGCCAAGAGACCCAGTACTTC
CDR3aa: CASSYGGGLASQETQYF

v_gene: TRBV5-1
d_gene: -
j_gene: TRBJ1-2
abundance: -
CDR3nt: TGCGCCAGCAGCTTGGGGACAGCCTATGGCTACACCTTC
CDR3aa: CASSLGTAYGYTF

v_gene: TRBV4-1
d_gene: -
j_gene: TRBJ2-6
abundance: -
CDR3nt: TGCGCCAGCAGCCAAGTATCCTCCGGAGACTTCTCTGGGGCCAACGTCCTGACTTTC
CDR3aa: CASSQVSSGDFSGANVLTF

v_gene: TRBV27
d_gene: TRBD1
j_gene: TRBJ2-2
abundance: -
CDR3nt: TGTGCCAGCAGTACCCTCGGGACAGCGCTCACCGGGGAGCTGTTTTTT
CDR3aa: CASSTLGTALTGELFF

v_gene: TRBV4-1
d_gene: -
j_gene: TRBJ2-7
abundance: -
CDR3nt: TGCGCCAGCAGCACCCCGACAGGTAACGGGCAGTACTTC
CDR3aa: CASSTPTGNGQYF

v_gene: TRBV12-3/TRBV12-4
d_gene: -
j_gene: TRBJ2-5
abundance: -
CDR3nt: TGTGCCAGCAGTACAGGCTTAGGGGCCCAGTACTTC
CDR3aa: CASSTGLGAQYF

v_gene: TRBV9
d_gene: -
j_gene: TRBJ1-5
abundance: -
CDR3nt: TGTGCCAGCAGCGTAGGCGGCTACAATCAGCCCCAGCATTTT
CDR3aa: CASSVGGYNQPQHF

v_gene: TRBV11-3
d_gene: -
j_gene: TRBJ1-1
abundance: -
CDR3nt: TGTGCCAGCAGCTCCCTCGGGAACACTGAAGCTTTCTTT
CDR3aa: CASSSLGNTEAFF

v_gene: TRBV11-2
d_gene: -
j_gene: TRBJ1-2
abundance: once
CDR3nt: TGTGCCAGCAGCTTAAGCCGCAACTATGGCTACACCTTC
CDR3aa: CASSLSRNYGYTF

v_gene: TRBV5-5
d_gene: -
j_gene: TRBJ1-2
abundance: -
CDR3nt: TGTGCCAGCAGCTTGGTACAGGGTGGTGGCTACACCTTC
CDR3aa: CASSLVQGGGYTF

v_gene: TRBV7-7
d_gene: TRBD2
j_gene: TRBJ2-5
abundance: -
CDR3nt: TGTGCCAGCACGGGACTAGCGGGAGAGACCCAGTACTTC
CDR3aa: CASTGLAGETQYF

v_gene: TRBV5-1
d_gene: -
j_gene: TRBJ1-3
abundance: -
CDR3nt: TGCGCCAGCAGCCTCGGGTCGACGGGGGGAAACACCATATATTTT
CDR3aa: CASSLGSTGGNTIYF

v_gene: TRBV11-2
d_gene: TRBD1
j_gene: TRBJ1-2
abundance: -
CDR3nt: TGTGCCAGCAGCCCGGACAGGGATTATGGCTACACCTTC
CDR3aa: CASSPDRDYGYTF

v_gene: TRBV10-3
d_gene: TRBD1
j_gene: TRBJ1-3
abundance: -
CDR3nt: TGTGCCATCAGTGAGTCGTCGAGACAGGGAACTGGAAACACCATATATTTT
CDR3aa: CAISESSRQGTGNTIYF

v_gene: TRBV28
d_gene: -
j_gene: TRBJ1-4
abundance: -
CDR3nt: TGTGCCAGCAGTCAGGGAAATGAAAAACTGTTTTTT
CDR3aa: CASSQGNEKLFF

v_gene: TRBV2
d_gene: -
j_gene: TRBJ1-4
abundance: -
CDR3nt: TGTGCCAGCACCACCGATGCGGGCGGAGATGAAAAACTGTTTTTT
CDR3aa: CASTTDAGGDEKLFF

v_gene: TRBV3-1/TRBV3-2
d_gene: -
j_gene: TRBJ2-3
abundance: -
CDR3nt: TGTGCCAGCAGCAAAAGACATCTCACAGATACGCAGTATTTT
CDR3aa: CASSKRHLTDTQYF

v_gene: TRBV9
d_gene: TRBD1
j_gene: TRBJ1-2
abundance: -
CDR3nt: TGTGCCAGCAGCTACTCTTACACCGGGACAGGGAAAGATGGCTACACCTTC
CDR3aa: CASSYSYTGTGKDGYTF

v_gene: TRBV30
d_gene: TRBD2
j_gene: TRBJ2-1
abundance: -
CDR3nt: TGTGCCTGGAGTGTTAAAGGGACTAGCGGGTTGCAGTTCTTC
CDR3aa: CAWSVKGTSGLQFF

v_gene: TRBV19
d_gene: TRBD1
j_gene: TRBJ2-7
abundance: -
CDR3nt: TGTGCCAGTACCCGACAGGGGCCTCCCGAGCAGTACTTC
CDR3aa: CASTRQGPPEQYF

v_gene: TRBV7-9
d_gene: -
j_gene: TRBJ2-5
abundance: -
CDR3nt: TGTGCCAGCAGCTTAGCGCTCGGAAACGATCGGGGAGAGACCCAGTACTTC
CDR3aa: CASSLALGNDRGETQYF

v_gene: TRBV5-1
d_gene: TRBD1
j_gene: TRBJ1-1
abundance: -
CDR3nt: TGCGCCAGCAGCTTGGGTACAGGGGGCTACACTGAAGCTTTCTTT
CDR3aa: CASSLGTGGYTEAFF

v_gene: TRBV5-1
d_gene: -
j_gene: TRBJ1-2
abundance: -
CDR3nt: TGCGCCAGCAGCTTGGCCGTTGGTACAGGCTATGGCTACACCTTC
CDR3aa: CASSLAVGTGYGYTF

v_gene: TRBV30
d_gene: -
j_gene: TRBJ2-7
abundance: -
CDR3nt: TGTGCCTCCACCACAGGCGACGAGCAGTACTTC
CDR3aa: CASTTGDEQYF

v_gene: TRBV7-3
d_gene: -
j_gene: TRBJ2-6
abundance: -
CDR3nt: TGTGCCAGCAGCTCCCGTAGCTCTGGGGCCAACGTCCTGACTTTC
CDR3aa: CASSSRSSGANVLTF

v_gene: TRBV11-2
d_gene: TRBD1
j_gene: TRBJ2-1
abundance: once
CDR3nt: TGTGCCAGCAGCCAGGGGGTGGCGACCGGGAATGAGCAGTTCTTC
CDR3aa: CASSQGVATGNEQFF

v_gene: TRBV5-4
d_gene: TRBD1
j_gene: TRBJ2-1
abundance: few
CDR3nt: TGTGCCAGCAGCACCAGGACAGGGGAGACTAACGAGCAGTTCTTC
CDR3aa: CASSTRTGETNEQFF

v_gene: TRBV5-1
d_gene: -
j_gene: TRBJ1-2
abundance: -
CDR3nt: TGCGCCAGCAGCTTTGACAGTGTTAACTATGGCTACACCTTC
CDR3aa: CASSFDSVNYGYTF

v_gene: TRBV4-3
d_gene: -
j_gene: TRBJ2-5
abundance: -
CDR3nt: TGCGCCAGCAGCCAAACTGGACTGAATCAAGAGACCCAGTACTTC
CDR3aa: CASSQTGLNQETQYF

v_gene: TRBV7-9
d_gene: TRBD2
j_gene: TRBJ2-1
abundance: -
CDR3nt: TGTGCCAGCAGCACGGGACTAGCGGGTCGTTCCAGCTCCTACAATGAGCAGTTCTTC
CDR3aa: CASSTGLAGRSSSYNEQFF

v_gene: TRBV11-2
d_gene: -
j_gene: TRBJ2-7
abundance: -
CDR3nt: TGTGCCAGCAGCTTCCACACAGGGACCTACGAGCAGTACTTC
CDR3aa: CASSFHTGTYEQYF

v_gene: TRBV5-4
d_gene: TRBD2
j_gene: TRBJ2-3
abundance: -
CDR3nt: TGTGCCAGCAGCTTTTTGGTGGCGGGGGGCACAGATACGCAGTATTTT
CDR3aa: CASSFLVAGGTDTQYF

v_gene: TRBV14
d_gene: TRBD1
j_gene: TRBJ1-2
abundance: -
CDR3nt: TGTGCCAGCAGCCAGGACAGGGCCTATGGCTACACCTTC
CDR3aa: CASSQDRAYGYTF

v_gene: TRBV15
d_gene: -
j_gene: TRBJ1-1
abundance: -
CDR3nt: TGTGCCACCAGCAAGTTATGGGACAAGTCGAACACTGAAGCTTTCTTT
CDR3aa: CATSKLWDKSNTEAFF

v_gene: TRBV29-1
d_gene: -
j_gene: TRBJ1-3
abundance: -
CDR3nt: TGCAGCGTGGCGGGTTTCTCTGGAAACACCATATATTTT
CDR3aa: CSVAGFSGNTIYF

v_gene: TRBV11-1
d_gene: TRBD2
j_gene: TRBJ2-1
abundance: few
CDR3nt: TGTGCCAGCAGCCCTCCGACTAGCGCCGACTACAATGAGCAGTTCTTC
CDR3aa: CASSPPTSADYNEQFF

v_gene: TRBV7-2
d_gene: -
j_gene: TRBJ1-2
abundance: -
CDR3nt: TGTGCCAGCAGCTCCCAAGGAGTCTTATATGGCTACACCTTC
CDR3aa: CASSSQGVLYGYTF

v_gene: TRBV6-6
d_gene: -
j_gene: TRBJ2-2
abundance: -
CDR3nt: TGTGCCAGCAGTTCGGTCGGGGTGGGTGCCGGGGAGCTGTTTTTT
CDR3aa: CASSSVGVGAGELFF

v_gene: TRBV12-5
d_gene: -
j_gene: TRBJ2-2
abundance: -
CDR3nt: TGTGCTAGTGGTTCAATGTCCGGGGAGCTGTTTTTT
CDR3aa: CASGSMSGELFF

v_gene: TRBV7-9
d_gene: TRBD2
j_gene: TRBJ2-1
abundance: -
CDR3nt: TGTGCCAGCAGCCGTGCGGGAGGGGCGAGTGAGCAGTTCTTC
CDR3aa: CASSRAGGASEQFF

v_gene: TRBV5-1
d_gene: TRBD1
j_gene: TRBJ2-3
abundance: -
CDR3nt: TGCGCCAGCAGCGGGGGACAGGGCCTCCCTAGCACAGATACGCAGTATTTT
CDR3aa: CASSGGQGLPSTDTQYF

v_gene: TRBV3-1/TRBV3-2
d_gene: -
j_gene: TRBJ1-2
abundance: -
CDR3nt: TGTGCCAGCAGCGAGGGCAAGGATGGCTACACCTTC
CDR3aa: CASSEGKDGYTF

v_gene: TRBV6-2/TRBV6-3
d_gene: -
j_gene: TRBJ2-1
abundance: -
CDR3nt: TGTGCCAGCAGTCTACTAGCCCCATCCTACAATGAGCAGTTCTTC
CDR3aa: CASSLLAPSYNEQFF

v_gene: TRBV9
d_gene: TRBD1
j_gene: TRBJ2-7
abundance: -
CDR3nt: TGTGCCAGCAGCCCACTGGGGACAGAAAATTACGAGCAGTACTTC
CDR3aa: CASSPLGTENYEQYF

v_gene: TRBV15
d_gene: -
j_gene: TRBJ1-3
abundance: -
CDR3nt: TGTGCCACCAGCAGAGATGTGGGGGCATCGGGAAACACCATATATTTT
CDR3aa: CATSRDVGASGNTIYF

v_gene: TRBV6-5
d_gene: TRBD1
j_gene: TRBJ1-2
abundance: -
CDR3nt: TGTGCCAGCAGTTACGTTGACAGGGGCTACGGCTACACCTTC
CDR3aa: CASSYVDRGYGYTF

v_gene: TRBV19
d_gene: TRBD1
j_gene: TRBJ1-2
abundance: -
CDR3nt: TGTGCCAGTAGTCCCCGGGACAGATATGGCTACACCTTC
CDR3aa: CASSPRDRYGYTF

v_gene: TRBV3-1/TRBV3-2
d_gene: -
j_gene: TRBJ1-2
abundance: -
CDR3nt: TGTGCCAGCAGCCAAGCGGGGGGCAGAACTAACTATGGCTACACCTTC
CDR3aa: CASSQAGGRTNYGYTF

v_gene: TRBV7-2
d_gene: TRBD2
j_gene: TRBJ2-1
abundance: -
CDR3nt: TGTGCCAGCAGCCTTGAGCGGGGCCTCTACAATGAGCAGTTCTTC
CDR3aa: CASSLERGLYNEQFF

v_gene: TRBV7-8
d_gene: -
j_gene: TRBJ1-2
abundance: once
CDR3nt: TGTGCCAGCACCCCCGGGCAGGGCCGGGGGAACTATGGCTACACCTTC
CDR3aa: CASTPGQGRGNYGYTF

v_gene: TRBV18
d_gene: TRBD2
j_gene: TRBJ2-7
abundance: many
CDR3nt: TGTGCCAGCTCAACGGGACTAGTCTCTTACGAGCAGTACTTC
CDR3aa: CASSTGLVSYEQYF

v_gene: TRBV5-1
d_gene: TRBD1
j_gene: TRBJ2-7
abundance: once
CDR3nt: TGCGCCAGCAGCCTAGGGACAGTCGAGCAGTACTTC
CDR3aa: CASSLGTVEQYF